This TCR beta chain was profiled in a study of molecular identifiers for immune sequencing clone quantification. At the level of the study: In replicates, RNA from about 20,000 or 100,000 naive CD8 cells was split five ways, four sequenced.

TCRdb fed the PCR reads into MiXCR, producing one record per CDR3 protein. The sample holds hundreds of thousands of distinct CDR3 sequences, around 25% seen once. J lost 3 bases, V lost 5 bases, and 9 bases had no gene match. This CDR3 region has 17 residues. Germline V lookup: CDR1 SEHNR, CDR2 FQNEAQ (reference sequence). This TCR came from a human donor in good health. Some libraries in this study had Jurkat cell RNA spiked in. V usage is TRBV7-9 and J usage is TRBJ2-6; 8 bases align to TRBD1. Specimen: naive CD8+ T cells from blood, with Jurkat cell RNA spiked in. Subset in this sample: FACS-sorted CD8+CD4-CCR7+CD45RA+ naive T cells. CDR3: CASSQGQGAVGANVLTF. For the CDR3, the DNA is TGTGCCAGCAGCCAGGGGCAGGGGGCAGTTGGGGCCAACGTCCTGACTTTC.